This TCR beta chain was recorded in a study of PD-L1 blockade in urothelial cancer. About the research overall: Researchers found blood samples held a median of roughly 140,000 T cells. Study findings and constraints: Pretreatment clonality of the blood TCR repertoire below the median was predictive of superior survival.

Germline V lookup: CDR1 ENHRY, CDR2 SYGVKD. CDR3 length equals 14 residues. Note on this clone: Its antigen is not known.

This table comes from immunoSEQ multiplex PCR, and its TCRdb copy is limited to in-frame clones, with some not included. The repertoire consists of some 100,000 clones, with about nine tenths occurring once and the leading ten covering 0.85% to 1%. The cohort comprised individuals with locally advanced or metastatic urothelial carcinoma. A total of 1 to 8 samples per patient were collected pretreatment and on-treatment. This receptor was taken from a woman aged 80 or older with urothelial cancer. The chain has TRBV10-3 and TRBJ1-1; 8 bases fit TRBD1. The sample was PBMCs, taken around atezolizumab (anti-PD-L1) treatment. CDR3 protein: CAHKGPGGSTEAFF. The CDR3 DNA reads TGTGCTCACAAAGGGCCAGGGGGCTCCACTGAAGCTTTCTTT.